Listed here is a single T cell receptor (beta chain). CDR3 length: 14 residues. Germline V gives CDR1 LNHNV, CDR2 YYDKDF (reference sequence). Trimming shortened V by 1 base and J by 4 bases, and 8 bases separated the two germline ends. The sample is drawn from a study of blood T cell repertoires in COVID-19. Turning to the study itself: Researchers got acute and convalescent COVID-19 samples from the United States, Italy and Spain. Sample material is recorded as cDNA or gDNA derived from T cells, B-cell-depleted T cells, or PBMCs.

Under the authors' procedure: Reference gene primer amplification yielded estimated nucleated cell counts. This table comes from immunoSEQ multiplex PCR, and its TCRdb copy is limited to in-frame clones, with some not included. From that table come the V and J calls and clone size; the DNA was used to work out D and trimming. The data contain some 150,000 clones, 80% to 85% of them singletons. Sequences were obtained from peripheral blood. The rearrangement links TRBV15 to TRBJ2-1; D remains ambiguous. The TCR was taken from a human donor with acute or convalescent COVID-19. The donor label of this sample is uncertain. CDR3 DNA sequence: TGTGCCACCAGCAGAGTTCAGGTTTACAATGAGCAGTTCTTC. Residues: CATSRVQVYNEQFF.